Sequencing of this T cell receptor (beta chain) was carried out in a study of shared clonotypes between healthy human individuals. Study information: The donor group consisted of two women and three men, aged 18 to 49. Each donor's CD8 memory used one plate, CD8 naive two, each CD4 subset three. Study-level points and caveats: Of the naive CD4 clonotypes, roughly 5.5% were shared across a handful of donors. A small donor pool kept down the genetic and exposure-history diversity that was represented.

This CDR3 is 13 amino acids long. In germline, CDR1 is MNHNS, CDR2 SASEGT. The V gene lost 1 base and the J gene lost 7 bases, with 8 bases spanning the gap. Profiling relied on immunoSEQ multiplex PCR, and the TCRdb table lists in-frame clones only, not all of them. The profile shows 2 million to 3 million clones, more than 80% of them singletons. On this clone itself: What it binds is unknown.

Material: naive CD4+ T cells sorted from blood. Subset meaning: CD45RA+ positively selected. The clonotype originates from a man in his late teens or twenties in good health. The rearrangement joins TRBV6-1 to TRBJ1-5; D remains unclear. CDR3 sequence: CASSEGLGQPQHF. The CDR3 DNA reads TGTGCCAGCAGTGAAGGGCTCGGGCAGCCCCAGCATTTT.